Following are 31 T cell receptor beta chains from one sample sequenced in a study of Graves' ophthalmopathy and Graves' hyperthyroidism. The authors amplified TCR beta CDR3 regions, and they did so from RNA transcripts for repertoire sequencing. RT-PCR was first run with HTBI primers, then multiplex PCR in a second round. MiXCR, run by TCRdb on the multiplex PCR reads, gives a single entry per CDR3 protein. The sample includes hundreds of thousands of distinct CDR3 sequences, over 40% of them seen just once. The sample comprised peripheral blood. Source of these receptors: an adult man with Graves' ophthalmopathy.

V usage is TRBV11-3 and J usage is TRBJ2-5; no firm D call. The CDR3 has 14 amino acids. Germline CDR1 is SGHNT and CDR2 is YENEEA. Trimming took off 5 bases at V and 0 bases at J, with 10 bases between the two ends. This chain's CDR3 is CASSRRHNQETQYF. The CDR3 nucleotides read TGTGCCAGCAGCCGAAGACATAACCAAGAGACCCAGTACTTC. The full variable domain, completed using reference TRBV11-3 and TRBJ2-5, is EAGVVQSPRYKIIEKKQPVAFWCNPISGHNTLYWYLQNLGQGPELLIRYENEEAVDDSQLPKDRFSAERLKGVDSTLKIQPAELGDSAVYLCASSRRHNQETQYFGPGTRLLVL.

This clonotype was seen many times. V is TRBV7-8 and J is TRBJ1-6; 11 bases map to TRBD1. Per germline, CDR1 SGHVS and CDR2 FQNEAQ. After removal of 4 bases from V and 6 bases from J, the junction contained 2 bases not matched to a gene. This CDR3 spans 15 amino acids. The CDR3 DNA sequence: TGTGCCAGCAGCTCGGGACAGGGGGGTAATTCACCCCTCCACTTT. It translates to CASSSGQGGNSPLHF. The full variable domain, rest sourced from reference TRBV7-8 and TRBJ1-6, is GAGVSQSPRYKVAKRGQDVALRCDPISGHVSLFWYQQALGQGPEFLTYFQNEAQLDKSGLPSDRFFAERPEGSVSTLKIQRTQQEDSAVYLCASSSGQGGNSPLHFGNGTRLTVT.

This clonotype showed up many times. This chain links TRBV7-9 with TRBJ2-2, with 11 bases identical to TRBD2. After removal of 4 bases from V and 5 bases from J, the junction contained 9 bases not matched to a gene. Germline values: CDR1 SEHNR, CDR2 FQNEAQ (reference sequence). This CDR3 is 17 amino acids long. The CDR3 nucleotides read TGTGCCAGCAGCTCCCCCGGGACTAGCGGAAGAACCGGGGAGCTGTTTTTT. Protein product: CASSSPGTSGRTGELFF.

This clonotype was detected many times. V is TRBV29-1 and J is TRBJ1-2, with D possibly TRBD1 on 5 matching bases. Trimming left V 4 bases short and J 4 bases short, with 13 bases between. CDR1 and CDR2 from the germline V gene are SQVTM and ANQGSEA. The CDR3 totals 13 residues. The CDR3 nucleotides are TGCAGCGTTGGGAGAACCGGGACCTATGGCTACACCTTC. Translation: CSVGRTGTYGYTF.

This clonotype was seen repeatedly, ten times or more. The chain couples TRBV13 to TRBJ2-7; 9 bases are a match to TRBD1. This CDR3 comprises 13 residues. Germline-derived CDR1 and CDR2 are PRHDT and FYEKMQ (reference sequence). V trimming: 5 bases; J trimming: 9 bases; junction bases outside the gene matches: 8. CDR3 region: CASSPQDRGLQYF. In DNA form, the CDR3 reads TGTGCCAGCAGCCCACAGGACAGGGGTTTGCAGTACTTC.

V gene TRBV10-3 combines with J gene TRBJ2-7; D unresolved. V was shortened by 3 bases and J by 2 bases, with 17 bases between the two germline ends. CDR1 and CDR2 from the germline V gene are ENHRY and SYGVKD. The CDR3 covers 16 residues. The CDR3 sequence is CAISDPPDGRAYEQYF. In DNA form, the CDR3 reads TGTGCCATCAGTGACCCTCCCGACGGTCGAGCCTACGAGCAGTACTTC.

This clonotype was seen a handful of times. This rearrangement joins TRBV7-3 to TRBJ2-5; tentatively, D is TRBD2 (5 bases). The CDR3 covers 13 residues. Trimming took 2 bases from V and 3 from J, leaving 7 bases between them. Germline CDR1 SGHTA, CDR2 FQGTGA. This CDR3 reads CASSLSLEETQYF. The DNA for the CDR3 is TGTGCCAGCAGCTTATCACTAGAAGAGACCCAGTACTTC.

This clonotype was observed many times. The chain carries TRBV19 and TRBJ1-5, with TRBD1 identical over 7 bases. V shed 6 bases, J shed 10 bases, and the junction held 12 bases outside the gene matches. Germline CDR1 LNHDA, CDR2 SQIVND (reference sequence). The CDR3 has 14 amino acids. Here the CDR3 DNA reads TGTGCCAGTAGAAGGGGGCAGGGACGTAGACCCCAGCATTTT. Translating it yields CASRRGQGRRPQHF.

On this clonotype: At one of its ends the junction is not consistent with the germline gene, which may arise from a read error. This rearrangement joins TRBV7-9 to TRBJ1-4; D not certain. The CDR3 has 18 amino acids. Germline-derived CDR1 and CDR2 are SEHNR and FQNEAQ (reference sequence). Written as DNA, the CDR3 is TGCGCCAGCAGCCAAGACGGGCAACAGACTAGAACTAATGAAAAACTGTTTTTT. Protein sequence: CASSQDGQQTRTNEKLFF.

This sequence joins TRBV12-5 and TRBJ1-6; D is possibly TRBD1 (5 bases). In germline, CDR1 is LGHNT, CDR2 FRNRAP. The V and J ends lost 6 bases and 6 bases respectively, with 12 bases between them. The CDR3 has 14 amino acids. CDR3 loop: CASGAFGGNSPLHF. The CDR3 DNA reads TGTGCTAGTGGGGCATTCGGGGGTAATTCACCCCTCCACTTT.

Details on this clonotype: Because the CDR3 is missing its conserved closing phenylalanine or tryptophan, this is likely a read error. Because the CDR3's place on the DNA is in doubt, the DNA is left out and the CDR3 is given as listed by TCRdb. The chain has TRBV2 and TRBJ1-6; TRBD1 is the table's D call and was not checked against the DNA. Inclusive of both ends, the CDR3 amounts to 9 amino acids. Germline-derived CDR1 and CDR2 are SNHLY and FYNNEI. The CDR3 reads CASSEGGTP.

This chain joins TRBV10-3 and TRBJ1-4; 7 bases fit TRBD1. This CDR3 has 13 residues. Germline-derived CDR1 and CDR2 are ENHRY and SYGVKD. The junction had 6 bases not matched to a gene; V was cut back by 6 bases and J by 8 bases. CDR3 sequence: CAIRPDRREKLFF. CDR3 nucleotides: TGTGCCATCAGACCGGACAGGAGGGAAAAACTGTTTTTT.

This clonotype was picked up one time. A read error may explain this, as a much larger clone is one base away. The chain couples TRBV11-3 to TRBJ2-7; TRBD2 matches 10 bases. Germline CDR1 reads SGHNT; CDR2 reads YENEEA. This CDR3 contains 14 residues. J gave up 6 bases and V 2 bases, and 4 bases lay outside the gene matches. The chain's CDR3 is CASSLSGRVSEQYF. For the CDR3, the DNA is TGTGCCAGCAGCTTAAGCGGGAGGGTTAGCGAGCAGTACTTC.

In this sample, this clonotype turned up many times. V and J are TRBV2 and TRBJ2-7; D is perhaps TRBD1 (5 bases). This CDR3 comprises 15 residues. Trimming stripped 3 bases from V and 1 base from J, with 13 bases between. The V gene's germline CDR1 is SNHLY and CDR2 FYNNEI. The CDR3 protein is CASSDNVRESYEQYF. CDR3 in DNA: TGTGCCAGCAGTGACAATGTCAGGGAATCCTACGAGCAGTACTTC.

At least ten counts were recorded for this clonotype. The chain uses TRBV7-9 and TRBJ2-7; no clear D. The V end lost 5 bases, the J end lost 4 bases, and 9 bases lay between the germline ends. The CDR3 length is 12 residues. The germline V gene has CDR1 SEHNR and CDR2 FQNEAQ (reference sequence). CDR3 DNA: TGTGCCAGCAGCCAGTCCAGATACGAGCAGTACTTC. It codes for CASSQSRYEQYF. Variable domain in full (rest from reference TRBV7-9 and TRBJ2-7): DTGVSQNPRHKITKRGQNVTFRCDPISEHNRLYWYRQTLGQGPEFLTYFQNEAQLEKSRLLSDRFSAERPKGSFSTLEIQRTEQGDSAMYLCASSQSRYEQYFGPGTRLTVT.

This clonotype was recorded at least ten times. The CDR3 sequence: CASSMGDSRANQPQHF. Here the CDR3 DNA reads TGTGCCAGTAGTATGGGGGACTCGCGGGCAAATCAGCCCCAGCATTTT. The V call is TRBV19, the J call TRBJ1-5; TRBD1 might be the D (5 bases). Trimming took 3 bases from V and 4 from J, leaving 16 bases between them. The CDR3 consists of 16 residues. Germline V CDR1 and CDR2: LNHDA, SQIVND (reference sequence).

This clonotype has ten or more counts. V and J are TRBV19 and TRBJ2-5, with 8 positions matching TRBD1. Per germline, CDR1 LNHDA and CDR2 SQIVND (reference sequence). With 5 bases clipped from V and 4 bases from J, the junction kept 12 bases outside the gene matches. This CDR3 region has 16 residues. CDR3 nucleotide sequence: TGTGCCAGTAGTGCCCCTTGGACAGGGTTCCCAGAGACCCAGTACTTC. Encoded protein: CASSAPWTGFPETQYF.

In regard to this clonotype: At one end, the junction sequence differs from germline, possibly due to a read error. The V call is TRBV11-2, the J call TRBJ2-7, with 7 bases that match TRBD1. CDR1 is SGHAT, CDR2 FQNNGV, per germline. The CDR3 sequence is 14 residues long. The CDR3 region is CVSSLYRGSHEQYF. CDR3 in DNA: TGTGTCAGCAGCCTCTACAGGGGATCCCACGAGCAGTACTTC.

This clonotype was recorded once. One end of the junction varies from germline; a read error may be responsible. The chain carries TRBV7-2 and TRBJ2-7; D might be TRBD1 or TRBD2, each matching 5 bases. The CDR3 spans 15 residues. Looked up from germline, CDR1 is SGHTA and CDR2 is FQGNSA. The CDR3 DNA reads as TGTGCCGGCAGCAAGGACCCGGGGCAGAACTACGAGCAGTACTTC. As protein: CAGSKDPGQNYEQYF.

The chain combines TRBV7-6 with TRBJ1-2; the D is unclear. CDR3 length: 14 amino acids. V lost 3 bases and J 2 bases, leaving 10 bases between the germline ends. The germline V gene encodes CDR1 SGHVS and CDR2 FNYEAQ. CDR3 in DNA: TGTGCCAGCAGCTTTGGGGTCGGAAACTATGGCTACACCTTC. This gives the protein CASSFGVGNYGYTF.

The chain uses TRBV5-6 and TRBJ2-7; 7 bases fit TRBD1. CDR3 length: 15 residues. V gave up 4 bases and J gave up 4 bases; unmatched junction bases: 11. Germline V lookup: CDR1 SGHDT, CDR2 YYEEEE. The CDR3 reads CASSIISGTVYEQYF. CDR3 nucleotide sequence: TGTGCCAGCAGCATAATTTCCGGGACAGTGTACGAGCAGTACTTC.

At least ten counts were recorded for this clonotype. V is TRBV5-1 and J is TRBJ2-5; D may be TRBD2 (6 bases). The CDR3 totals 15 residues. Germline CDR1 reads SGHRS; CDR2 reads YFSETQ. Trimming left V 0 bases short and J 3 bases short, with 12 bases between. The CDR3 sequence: CASSLASREEETQYF. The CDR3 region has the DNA TGCGCCAGCAGCTTGGCCTCGCGGGAAGAAGAGACCCAGTACTTC.

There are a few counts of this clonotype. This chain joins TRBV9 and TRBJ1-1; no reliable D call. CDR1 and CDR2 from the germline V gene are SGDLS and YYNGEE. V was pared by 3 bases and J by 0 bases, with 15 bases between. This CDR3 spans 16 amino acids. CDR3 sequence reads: CASSARIDGMNTEAFF. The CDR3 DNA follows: TGTGCCAGCAGCGCAAGAATTGACGGTATGAACACTGAAGCTTTCTTT.

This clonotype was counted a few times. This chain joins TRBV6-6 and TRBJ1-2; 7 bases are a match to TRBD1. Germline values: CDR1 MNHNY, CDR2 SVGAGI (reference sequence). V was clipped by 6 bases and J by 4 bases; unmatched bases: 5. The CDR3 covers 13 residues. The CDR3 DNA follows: TGTGCCAGCAGGAAACAGGGGTTCTATGGCTACACCTTC. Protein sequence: CASRKQGFYGYTF.

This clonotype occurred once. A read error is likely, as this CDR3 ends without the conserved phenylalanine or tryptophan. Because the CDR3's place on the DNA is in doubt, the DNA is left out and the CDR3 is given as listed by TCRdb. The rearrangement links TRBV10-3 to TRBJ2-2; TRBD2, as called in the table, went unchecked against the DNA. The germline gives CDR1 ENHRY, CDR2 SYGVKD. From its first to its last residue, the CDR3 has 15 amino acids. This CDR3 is CAISASGGITGELVL.

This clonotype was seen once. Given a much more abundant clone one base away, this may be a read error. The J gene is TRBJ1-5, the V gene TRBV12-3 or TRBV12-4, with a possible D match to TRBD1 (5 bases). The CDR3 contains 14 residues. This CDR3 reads CVSSFWGGNQPQHF. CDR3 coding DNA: TGTGTCAGCAGTTTTTGGGGGGGCAATCAGCCCCAGCATTTT.

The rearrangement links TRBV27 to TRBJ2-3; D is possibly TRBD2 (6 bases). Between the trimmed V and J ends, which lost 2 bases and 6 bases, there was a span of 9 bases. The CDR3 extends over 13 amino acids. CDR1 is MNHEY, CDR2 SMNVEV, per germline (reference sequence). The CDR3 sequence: CASSLRGEDTQYF. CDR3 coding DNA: TGTGCCAGCAGTTTACGCGGGGAGGATACGCAGTATTTT.

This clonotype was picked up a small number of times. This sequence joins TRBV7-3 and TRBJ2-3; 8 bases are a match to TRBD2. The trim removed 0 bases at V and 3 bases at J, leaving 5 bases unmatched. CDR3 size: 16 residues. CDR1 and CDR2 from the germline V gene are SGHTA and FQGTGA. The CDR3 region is CASSLTYGGATDTQYF. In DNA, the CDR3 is TGTGCCAGCAGCTTAACGTACGGGGGGGCAACAGATACGCAGTATTTT.

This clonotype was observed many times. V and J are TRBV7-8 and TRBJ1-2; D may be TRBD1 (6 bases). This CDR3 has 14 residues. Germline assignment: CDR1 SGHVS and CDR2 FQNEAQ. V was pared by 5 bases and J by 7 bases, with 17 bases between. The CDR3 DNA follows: TGTGCCAGCAGCCGAGGTGACAGGTCCGGTGGCTACACCTTC. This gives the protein CASSRGDRSGGYTF.

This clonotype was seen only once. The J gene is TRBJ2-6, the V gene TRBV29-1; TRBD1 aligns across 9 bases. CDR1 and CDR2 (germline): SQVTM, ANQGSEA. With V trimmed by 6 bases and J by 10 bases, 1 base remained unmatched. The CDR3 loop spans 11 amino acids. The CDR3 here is CSVDRGNVLTF. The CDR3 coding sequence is TGCAGCGTCGACAGGGGGAACGTCCTGACTTTC.

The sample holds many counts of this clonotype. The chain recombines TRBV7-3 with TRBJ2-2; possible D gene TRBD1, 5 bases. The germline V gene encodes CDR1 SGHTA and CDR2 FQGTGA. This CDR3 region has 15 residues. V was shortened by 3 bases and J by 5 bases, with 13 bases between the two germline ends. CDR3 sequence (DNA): TGTGCCAGCAGCTTCACTACACAGGTTACCGGGGAGCTGTTTTTT. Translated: CASSFTTQVTGELFF.